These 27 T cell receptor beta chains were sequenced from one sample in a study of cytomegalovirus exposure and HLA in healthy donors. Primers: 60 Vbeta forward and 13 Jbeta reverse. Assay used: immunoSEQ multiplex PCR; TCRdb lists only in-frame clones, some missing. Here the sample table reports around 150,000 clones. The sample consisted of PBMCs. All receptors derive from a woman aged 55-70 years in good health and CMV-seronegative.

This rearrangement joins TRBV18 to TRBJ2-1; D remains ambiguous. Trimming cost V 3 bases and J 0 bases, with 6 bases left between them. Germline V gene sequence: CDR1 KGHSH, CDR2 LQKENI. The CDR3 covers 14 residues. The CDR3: CASSPKSSYNEQFF. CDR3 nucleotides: TGTGCCAGCTCACCTAAGAGCTCCTACAATGAGCAGTTCTTC.

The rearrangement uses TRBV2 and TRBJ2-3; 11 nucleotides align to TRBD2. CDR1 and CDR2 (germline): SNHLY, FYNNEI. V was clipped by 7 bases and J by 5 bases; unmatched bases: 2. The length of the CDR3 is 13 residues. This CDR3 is CASNGLAGDTQYF. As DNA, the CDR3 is TGTGCCAGCAACGGACTAGCGGGAGATACGCAGTATTTT.

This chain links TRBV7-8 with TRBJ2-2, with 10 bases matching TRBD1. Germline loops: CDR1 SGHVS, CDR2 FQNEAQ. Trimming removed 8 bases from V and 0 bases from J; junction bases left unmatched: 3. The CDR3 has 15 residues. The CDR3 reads CASGTGVANTGELFF. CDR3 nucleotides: TGTGCCAGCGGGACAGGGGTTGCGAACACCGGGGAGCTGTTTTTT. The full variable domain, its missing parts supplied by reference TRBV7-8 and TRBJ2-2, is GAGVSQSPRYKVAKRGQDVALRCDPISGHVSLFWYQQALGQGPEFLTYFQNEAQLDKSGLPSDRFFAERPEGSVSTLKIQRTQQEDSAVYLCASGTGVANTGELFFGEGSRLTVL.

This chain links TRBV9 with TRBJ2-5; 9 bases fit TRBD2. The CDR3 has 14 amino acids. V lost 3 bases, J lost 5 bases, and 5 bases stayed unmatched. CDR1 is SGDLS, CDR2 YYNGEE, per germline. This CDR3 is CASSAGTSWETQYF. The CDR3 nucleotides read TGTGCCAGCAGCGCCGGGACTAGCTGGGAGACCCAGTACTTC.

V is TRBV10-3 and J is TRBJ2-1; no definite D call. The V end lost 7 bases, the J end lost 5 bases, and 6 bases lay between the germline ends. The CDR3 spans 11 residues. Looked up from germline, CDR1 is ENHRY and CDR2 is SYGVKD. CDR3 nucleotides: TGTGCCATCACCGAGGACAATGAGCAGTTCTTC. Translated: CAITEDNEQFF.

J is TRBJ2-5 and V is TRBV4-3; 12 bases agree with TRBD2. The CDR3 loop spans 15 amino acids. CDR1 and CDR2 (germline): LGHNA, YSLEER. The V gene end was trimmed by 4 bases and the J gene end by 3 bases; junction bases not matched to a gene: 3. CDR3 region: CASSPASGGEETQYF. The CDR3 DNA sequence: TGCGCCAGCAGCCCGGCTAGCGGGGGGGAAGAGACCCAGTACTTC.

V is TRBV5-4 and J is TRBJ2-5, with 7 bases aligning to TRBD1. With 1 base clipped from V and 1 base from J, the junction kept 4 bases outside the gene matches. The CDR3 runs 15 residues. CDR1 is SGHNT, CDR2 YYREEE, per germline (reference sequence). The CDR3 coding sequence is TGTGCCAGCAGCTTGCAGGACAGGCGCCAAGAGACCCAGTACTTC. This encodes CASSLQDRRQETQYF.

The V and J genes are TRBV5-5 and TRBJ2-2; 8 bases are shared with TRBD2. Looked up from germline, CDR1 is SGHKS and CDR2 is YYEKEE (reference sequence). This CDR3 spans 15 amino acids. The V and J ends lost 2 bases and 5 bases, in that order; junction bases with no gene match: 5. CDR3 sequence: CASSFHGRETGELFF. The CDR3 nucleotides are TGTGCCAGCAGCTTCCACGGGAGGGAAACCGGGGAGCTGTTTTTT.

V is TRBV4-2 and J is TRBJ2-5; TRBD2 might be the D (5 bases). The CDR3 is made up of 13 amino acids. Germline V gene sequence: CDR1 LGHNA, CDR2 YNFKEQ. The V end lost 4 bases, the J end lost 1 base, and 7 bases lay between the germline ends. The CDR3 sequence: CASSRESQETQYF. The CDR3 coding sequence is TGTGCCAGCAGCCGGGAGTCCCAAGAGACCCAGTACTTC.

The CDR3 nucleotides are TGTGCCAGCAGCTTAGCGGAGGGACAGGGAGGTTCACCCCTCCACTTT. Translated: CASSLAEGQGGSPLHF. The chain has TRBV7-6 and TRBJ1-6; 9 nucleotides agree with TRBD1. Looked up from germline, CDR1 is SGHVS and CDR2 is FNYEAQ. The CDR3 loop spans 16 amino acids. After removal of 0 bases from V and 9 bases from J, the junction contained 6 bases not matched to a gene.

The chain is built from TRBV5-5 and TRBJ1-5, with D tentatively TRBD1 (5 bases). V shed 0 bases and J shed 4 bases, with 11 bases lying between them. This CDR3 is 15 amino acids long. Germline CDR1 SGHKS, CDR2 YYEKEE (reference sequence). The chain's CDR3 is CASSLDGGFNQPQHF. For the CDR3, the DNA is TGTGCCAGCAGCTTGGACGGGGGGTTTAATCAGCCCCAGCATTTT.

CDR3 bases: TGTGCCAGCTCACGGGAGCTGGTCACTGAAGCTTTCTTT. Amino acid sequence: CASSRELVTEAFF. The chain carries TRBV18 and TRBJ1-1; no clear D. This CDR3 has 13 residues. The germline V gene encodes CDR1 KGHSH and CDR2 LQKENI. Between the trimmed V and J ends, which lost 4 bases and 4 bases, there was a span of 10 bases.

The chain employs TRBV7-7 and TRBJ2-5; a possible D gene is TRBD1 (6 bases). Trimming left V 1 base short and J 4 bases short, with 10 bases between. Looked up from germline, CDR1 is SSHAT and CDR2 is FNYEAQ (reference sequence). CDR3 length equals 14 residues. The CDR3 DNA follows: TGTGCCAGCAGCTTAGAAGGGGGTCGAGAGACCCAGTACTTC. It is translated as CASSLEGGRETQYF.

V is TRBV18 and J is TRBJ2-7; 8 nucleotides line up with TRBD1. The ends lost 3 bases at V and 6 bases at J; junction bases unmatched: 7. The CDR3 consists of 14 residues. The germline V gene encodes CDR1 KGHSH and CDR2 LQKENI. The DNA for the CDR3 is TGTGCCAGCTCACCGAGGACAGGGTTTTCCGAGCAGTACTTC. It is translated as CASSPRTGFSEQYF.

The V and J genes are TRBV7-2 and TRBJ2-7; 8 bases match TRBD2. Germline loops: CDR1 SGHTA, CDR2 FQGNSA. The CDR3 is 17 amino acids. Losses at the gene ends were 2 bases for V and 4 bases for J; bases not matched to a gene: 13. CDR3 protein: CASSLRNPGREIYEQYF. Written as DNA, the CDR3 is TGTGCCAGCAGCTTACGTAACCCCGGGAGGGAGATTTACGAGCAGTACTTC.

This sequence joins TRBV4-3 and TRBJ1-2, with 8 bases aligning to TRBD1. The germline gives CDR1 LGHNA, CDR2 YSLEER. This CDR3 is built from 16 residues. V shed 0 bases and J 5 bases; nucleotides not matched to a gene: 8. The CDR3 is CASSQDRDRWLYGYTF. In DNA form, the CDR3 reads TGCGCCAGCAGCCAAGATCGGGACAGGTGGCTATATGGCTACACCTTC.

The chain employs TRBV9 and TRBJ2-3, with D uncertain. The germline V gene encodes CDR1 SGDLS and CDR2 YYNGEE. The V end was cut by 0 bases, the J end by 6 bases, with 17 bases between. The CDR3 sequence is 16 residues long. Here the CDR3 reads CASSVEVASTVDTQYF. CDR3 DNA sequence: TGTGCCAGCAGCGTAGAAGTAGCCTCAACGGTGGATACGCAGTATTTT.

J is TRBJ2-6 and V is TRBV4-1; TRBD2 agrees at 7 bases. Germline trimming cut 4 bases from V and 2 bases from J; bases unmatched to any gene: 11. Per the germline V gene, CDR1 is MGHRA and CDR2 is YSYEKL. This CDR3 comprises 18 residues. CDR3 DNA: TGCGCCAGCAGCCGGGGGGGAGGGAGCGTGGCTGGGGCCAACGTCCTGACTTTC. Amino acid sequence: CASSRGGGSVAGANVLTF.

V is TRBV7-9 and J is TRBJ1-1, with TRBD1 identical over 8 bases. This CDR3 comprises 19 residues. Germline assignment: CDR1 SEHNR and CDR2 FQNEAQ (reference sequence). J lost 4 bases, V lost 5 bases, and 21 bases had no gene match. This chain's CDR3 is CASSPHPGRPTGVITEAFF. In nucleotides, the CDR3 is TGTGCCAGCAGCCCACACCCCGGCCGACCGACAGGGGTAATCACTGAAGCTTTCTTT.

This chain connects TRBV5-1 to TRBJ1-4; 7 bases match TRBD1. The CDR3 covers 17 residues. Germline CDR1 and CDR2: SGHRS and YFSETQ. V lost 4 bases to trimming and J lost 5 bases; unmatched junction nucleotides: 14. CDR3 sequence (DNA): TGCGCCAGCAGCCTCGCTAAGGCGGGACAGTCGAATGAAAAACTGTTTTTT. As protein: CASSLAKAGQSNEKLFF.

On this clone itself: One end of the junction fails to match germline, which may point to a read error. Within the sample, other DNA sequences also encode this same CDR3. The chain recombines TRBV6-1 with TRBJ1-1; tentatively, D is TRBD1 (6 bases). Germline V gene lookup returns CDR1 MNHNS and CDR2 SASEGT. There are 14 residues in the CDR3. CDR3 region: CASTRTGIGTEAFF. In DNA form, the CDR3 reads TGTGCCAGCACCAGAACAGGGATTGGCACTGAAGCTTTCTTC.

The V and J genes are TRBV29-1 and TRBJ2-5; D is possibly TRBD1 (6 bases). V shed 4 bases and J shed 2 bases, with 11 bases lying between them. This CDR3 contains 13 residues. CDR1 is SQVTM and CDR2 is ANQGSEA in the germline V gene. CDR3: CSVGPQGQETQYF. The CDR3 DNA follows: TGCAGCGTTGGCCCCCAGGGGCAAGAGACCCAGTACTTC.

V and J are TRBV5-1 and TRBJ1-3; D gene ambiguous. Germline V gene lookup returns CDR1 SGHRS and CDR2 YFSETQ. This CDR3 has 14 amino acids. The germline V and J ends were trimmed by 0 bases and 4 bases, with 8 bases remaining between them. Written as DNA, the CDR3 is TGCGCCAGCAGCTTGGGAACAGAAGGAAACACCATATATTTT. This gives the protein CASSLGTEGNTIYF. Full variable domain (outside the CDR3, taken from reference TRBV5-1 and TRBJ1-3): KAGVTQTPRYLIKTRGQQVTLSCSPISGHRSVSWYQQTPGQGLQFLFEYFSETQRNKGNFPGRFSGRQFSNSRSEMNVSTLELGDSALYLCASSLGTEGNTIYFGEGSWLTVV.

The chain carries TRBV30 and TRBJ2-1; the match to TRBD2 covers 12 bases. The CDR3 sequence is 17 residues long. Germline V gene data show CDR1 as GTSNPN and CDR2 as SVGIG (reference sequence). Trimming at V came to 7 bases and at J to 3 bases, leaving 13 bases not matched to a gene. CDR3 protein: CASHRLAGESGYNEQFF. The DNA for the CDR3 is TGTGCCTCCCACCGACTAGCGGGAGAATCAGGCTACAATGAGCAGTTCTTC.

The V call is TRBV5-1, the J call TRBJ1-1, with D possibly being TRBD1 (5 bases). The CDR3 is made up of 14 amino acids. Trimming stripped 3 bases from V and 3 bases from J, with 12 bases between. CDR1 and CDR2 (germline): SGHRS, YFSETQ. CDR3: CASSSQGAYTEAFF. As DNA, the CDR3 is TGCGCCAGCAGCTCGCAAGGGGCGTACACTGAAGCTTTCTTT.

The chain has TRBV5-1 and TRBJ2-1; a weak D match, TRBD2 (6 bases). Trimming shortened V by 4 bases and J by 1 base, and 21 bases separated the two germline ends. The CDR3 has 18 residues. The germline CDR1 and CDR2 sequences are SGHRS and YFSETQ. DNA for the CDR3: TGCGCCAGCAGCCCTTATATAGCGGTCGGAAGGTCCTACAATGAGCAGTTCTTC. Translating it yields CASSPYIAVGRSYNEQFF.

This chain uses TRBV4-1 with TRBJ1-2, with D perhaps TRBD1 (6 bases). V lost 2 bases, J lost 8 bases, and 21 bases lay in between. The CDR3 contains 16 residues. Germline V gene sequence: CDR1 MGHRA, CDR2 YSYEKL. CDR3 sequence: CASSQYGQFLEKGYTF. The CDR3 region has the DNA TGCGCCAGCAGCCAATACGGACAGTTCCTGGAGAAGGGCTACACCTTC.